This TCR beta chain was sequenced during a study of T cell responses to AZD1222 COVID-19 vaccine. Trimming removed 3 bases from V and 4 bases from J; junction bases left unmatched: 11. The CDR3 has 16 residues. Germline V gene data show CDR1 as SNHLY and CDR2 as FYNNEI. Concerning this clone: The antigen is undetermined.

Here immunoSEQ multiplex PCR was the method, and the copy in TCRdb shows in-frame clones only, minus some. The sample includes some 71,000 clones, roughly 84% of them seen just once. Study findings and constraints: Researchers took repertoire samples only after the peak T cell response had come. Clonal diversity was possibly underestimated, and white British individuals and females predominated among donors.

Sample: peripheral blood, taken on day 0 of AZD1222 vaccination. This rearrangement joins TRBV2 to TRBJ2-5, with 7 positions matching TRBD2. The TCR sequence derives from an adult in good health. The CDR3 loop is CASSENWGGPVETQYF. Here the CDR3 DNA reads TGTGCCAGCAGTGAGAATTGGGGGGGACCAGTAGAGACCCAGTACTTC.